This is a list of T cell receptor beta chains from one sample in a study of monozygotic twins with cystic fibrosis. Method: immunoSEQ multiplex PCR; TCRdb's copy keeps in-frame clones and lacks some. Here the sample spans around 35,000 clones, nearly 85% being singletons. What was sequenced was blood. The receptor source for this set is a girl aged 2-10 years with cystic fibrosis. Both conserved end residues are part of each CDR3. The D gene is left open where the match is weak. Clone size is shown for a subset of rows, as once, few, many or a class of expanded clone.

cdr3_nt cdr3_aa j_call clone_size v_call d_call
TGTGCCAGCAGAGAGGGACTCCTATCTGGAAACACCATATATTTT CASREGLLSGNTIYF TRBJ1-3 NA TRBV2 NA
TGTGCCAGCAGCTCGGGACTGGACCCGGCTGGTGGGCCCCAGCATTTT CASSSGLDPAGGPQHF TRBJ1-5 few TRBV7-6 NA
TGCGCCAGCAGCTCAGGAGGGAGCTCCTACAATGAGCAGTTCTTC CASSSGGSSYNEQFF TRBJ2-1 NA TRBV5-1 NA
TGTGCCAGCAGTTTCTCCGGGATCTACGAGCAGTACTTC CASSFSGIYEQYF TRBJ2-7 NA TRBV27 NA
TGTGCCAGCAGCCCGACAGGTCGTTATGGCTACACCTTC CASSPTGRYGYTF TRBJ1-2 NA TRBV7-2 NA
TGTGCCAGCAGCTTAGGTTGGGGTAGGAACACTGAAGCTTTCTTT CASSLGWGRNTEAFF TRBJ1-1 NA TRBV11-1 NA
TGTGCCTGGAGCATCCCGCGGGGGGGCCCCGAGACCCAGTACTTC CAWSIPRGGPETQYF TRBJ2-5 NA TRBV30 TRBD2
TGTGCCAGCAGCTTGGGACAGATTGAAAAACTGTTTTTT CASSLGQIEKLFF TRBJ1-4 once TRBV7-2 TRBD1
TGCGCCAGCAGTCAATCGGCGCAGGGGGACACTGAAGCTTTCTTT CASSQSAQGDTEAFF TRBJ1-1 NA TRBV23-1 TRBD1
TGTGCCAGCAGCTTGAGTCCGTCCTCTGGAAACACCATATATTTT CASSLSPSSGNTIYF TRBJ1-3 NA TRBV7-2 NA
TGTGCCAGCAGTTTATACGGCGGGGCGACCTACGAGCAGTACTTC CASSLYGGATYEQYF TRBJ2-7 once TRBV27 NA
TGTGCCAGCAGCTTAGCGGTCACTATGGGGGGAAACACCATATATTTT CASSLAVTMGGNTIYF TRBJ1-3 NA TRBV7-2 NA
TGTGCCAGCAGCTTAGTTGGGTTGGGGGACGAGCAGTACTTC CASSLVGLGDEQYF TRBJ2-7 NA TRBV7-9 NA
TGTGCCAGCAGCTTCGTCCAGGGTGACACCGGGGAGCTGTTTTTT CASSFVQGDTGELFF TRBJ2-2 NA TRBV7-8 NA
TGTGCCAGCAGCCTCACCCTTGAGACCCAGTACTTC CASSLTLETQYF TRBJ2-5 NA TRBV7-6 NA
TGTGCCAGCAGCGGGAGGGGGGCGAACACCGGGGAGCTGTTTTTT CASSGRGANTGELFF TRBJ2-2 NA TRBV5-4 NA
TGCGCCAGCAGCCAAGATCGCGCGGGGCGACTGTCGATGCGGGAGCAGTACTTC CASSQDRAGRLSMREQYF TRBJ2-7 once TRBV4-1 NA
TGTGCCAGCAGCTTGGGGCCTCTTTACGAGCAGTACTTC CASSLGPLYEQYF TRBJ2-7 few TRBV5-4 NA
TGTGCCAGCAGTTTGACAGGGTCCCCCGGGGAGCTGTTTTTT CASSLTGSPGELFF TRBJ2-2 NA TRBV27 TRBD1
TGTGCCAGCAGCGACCGACAGGGAGCTAACTATGGCTACACCTTC CASSDRQGANYGYTF TRBJ1-2 NA TRBV6-5 TRBD1
TGCGCCAGCAGTCCCCTAGCGGGGGGGCAAGAGACCCAGTACTTC CASSPLAGGQETQYF TRBJ2-5 NA TRBV5-1 TRBD2
TGCGCCAGCAGCTTGGGGCAGTATGGCTACACCTTC CASSLGQYGYTF TRBJ1-2 NA TRBV5-1 NA